This entry lists 30 T cell receptor beta chains sequenced from one sample in a study of blood T cells in healthy people across ages. Primers used in a second PCR of about 7 to 11 cycles were a sample-barcoded 5' primer and a J-beta primer mix. One entry per CDR3 protein results from TCRdb running MiXCR on the 5' RACE reads. The sample shows roughly 1.9 million distinct CDR3 sequences, about two fifths of them seen only once. Sequencing was done on a sample of blood. These receptors originate from a human donor in good health.

This clonotype was recorded a few times. The rearrangement uses TRBV24-1 and TRBJ2-1, with 8 nucleotides matching TRBD2. Germline CDR1 and CDR2: KGHDR and SFDVKD. The CDR3 is made up of 15 amino acids. V lost 5 bases, J lost 4 bases, and 6 bases stayed unmatched. The CDR3 loop reads CATSVLSGTYNEQFF. The DNA of the CDR3 is TGTGCCACCAGTGTACTTAGCGGGACATACAATGAGCAGTTCTTC.

This clonotype was counted between two and nine times. The gene calls are TRBV4-1 and TRBJ2-7, with no clear D. This CDR3 region has 15 residues. Trimming cost V 0 bases and J 3 bases, with 12 bases left between them. Germline V gene sequence: CDR1 MGHRA, CDR2 YSYEKL. CDR3 sequence reads: CASSQDPGGGYEQYF. DNA for the CDR3: TGCGCCAGCAGCCAAGATCCGGGCGGTGGCTACGAGCAGTACTTC.

This clonotype came up a few times. CDR3 DNA: TGTGCCACCAGCAGGGGACTAGCGGGACGCTACAATGAGCAGTTCTTC. Protein: CATSRGLAGRYNEQFF. The chain links TRBV15 to TRBJ2-1, with TRBD2 matching over 13 bases. The CDR3 covers 16 residues. CDR1 LNHNV and CDR2 YYDKDF come from the germline V gene (reference sequence). After removal of 3 bases from V and 3 bases from J, the junction contained 2 bases not matched to a gene.

This rearrangement joins TRBV4-2 to TRBJ1-1, with a weak D call TRBD1 (5 bases). Germline loops: CDR1 LGHNA, CDR2 YNFKEQ. V gave up 7 bases and J gave up 7 bases, with 22 bases separating them. The CDR3 consists of 15 residues. The CDR3 DNA reads TGTGCCAGCACCGAACACAGGAGTTCCGGGGATGAAGCTTTCTTT. It specifies CASTEHRSSGDEAFF.

This clonotype was observed a handful of times. The genes are TRBV13 and TRBJ2-7; 10 nucleotides agree with TRBD1. The CDR3 consists of 16 residues. Germline CDR1 reads PRHDT; CDR2 reads FYEKMQ (reference sequence). The ends lost 0 bases at V and 1 base at J; junction bases unmatched: 3. The CDR3: CASSLGGQGMSYEQYF. DNA of the CDR3: TGTGCCAGCAGCTTAGGGGGACAGGGGATGTCCTACGAGCAGTACTTC.

The chain employs TRBV3-1 and TRBJ2-4, with a weak D call TRBD2 (6 bases). The J call may be wrong; the DNA end is better matched by TRBJ2-7. Germline V gene lookup returns CDR1 LGHDT and CDR2 YNNKEL (reference sequence). This CDR3 has 15 amino acids. CDR3 sequence reads: CASSSLGPGRYEQYF. CDR3 coding DNA: TGTGCCAGCAGTTCCCTGGGCCCGGGGAGGTACGAGCAGTACTTC.

This clonotype turned up a few times. J is TRBJ2-7 and V is TRBV5-1; 11 bases are a match to TRBD1. Germline V gene sequence: CDR1 SGHRS, CDR2 YFSETQ. This CDR3 has 16 amino acids. With 4 bases clipped from V and 2 bases from J, the junction kept 8 bases outside the gene matches. The CDR3 bases are TGCGCCAGCAGCCCTCCGGACAGGGGGCATACCTACGAGCAGTACTTC. This sequence encodes CASSPPDRGHTYEQYF.

The chain is built from TRBV6-6 and TRBJ1-2; D gene ambiguous. V lost 2 bases and J lost 8, with 15 bases in between. This CDR3 is built from 14 residues. Germline V lookup: CDR1 MNHNY, CDR2 SVGAGI (reference sequence). The CDR3 DNA follows: TGTGCCAGCAGTTACAACCGTGTTGACGGGGGCTACACCTTC. Amino acids: CASSYNRVDGGYTF.

The table lists this clonotype with many counts. V and J are TRBV12-3 or TRBV12-4 and TRBJ2-5; 11 positions agree with TRBD1. V lost 5 bases and J lost 0; bases outside the gene matches: 8. This CDR3 contains 17 residues. CDR3 loop: CASSPGWGQGDQETQYF. CDR3 coding DNA: TGTGCCAGCAGTCCTGGGTGGGGACAGGGGGACCAAGAGACCCAGTACTTC.

Turning to this clonotype: This could be a read error, since a much larger clone is one nucleotide away. This sequence joins TRBV29-1 and TRBJ1-2, with TRBD1 matching 8 bases. Per germline, CDR1 SQVTM and CDR2 ANQGSEA. The CDR3 sequence is 14 residues long. The CDR3 coding sequence is TGCAGCGTCCACTCTCGGACAGGGAACTATGGCTACATCTTC. It is translated as CSVHSRTGNYGYIF.

This clonotype was found a few times. The rearrangement joins TRBV15 to TRBJ2-4, with D possibly called TRBD1 or TRBD2 (5 bases each). Trimming cost V 1 base and J 0 bases, with 31 bases left between them. CDR3 length: 23 amino acids. Germline V gives CDR1 LNHNV, CDR2 YYDKDF (reference sequence). The CDR3 region has the DNA TGTGCCACCAGCAGAGGCCCCACGGATCCCTGGGGGAAACCAACACTAGCCAAAAACATTCAGTACTTC. Encoded protein: CATSRGPTDPWGKPTLAKNIQYF.

The table lists this clonotype with a few counts. V usage is TRBV6-5 and J usage is TRBJ1-5; D is uncertain. Trimming pared 2 bases from V and 5 bases from J, leaving 10 bases between. Germline values: CDR1 MNHEY, CDR2 SVGAGI. The CDR3 is 14 amino acids. For the CDR3, the DNA is TGTGCCAGCAGTTACAGTGGTGACGATCAGCCCCAGCATTTT. Amino acids: CASSYSGDDQPQHF.

The CDR3, as DNA: TGTGCCAGCAGCCAATTTGGTGAGCAGTTCTTC. This sequence encodes CASSQFGEQFF. The chain employs TRBV16 and TRBJ2-1, with D uncertain. The V gene's germline CDR1 is KGHSY and CDR2 FQNENV. The CDR3 length is 11 residues. Trimming took 1 base from V and 9 from J, leaving 4 bases between them.

This clonotype appeared a few times. This sequence joins TRBV6-2 or TRBV6-3 and TRBJ2-5; D call uncertain. The CDR3 sequence is 13 residues long. Trimming removed 0 bases from V and 5 bases from J, with 7 bases in between. Germline V gives CDR1 MNHEY, CDR2 SVGEGT. CDR3 nucleotide sequence: TGTGCCAGCAGTTACTCGTCGTATGAGACCCAGTACTTC. As protein: CASSYSSYETQYF.

This clonotype has a handful of counts. J is TRBJ2-7 and V is TRBV5-6; 8 bases align to TRBD1. This CDR3 is 14 amino acids long. V was clipped by 6 bases and J by 4 bases; unmatched bases: 9. CDR1 and CDR2 (germline): SGHDT, YYEEEE. The CDR3 DNA is TGTGCCAGCACCTCGGACAGGGAAGGATACGAGCAGTACTTC. Its protein product is CASTSDREGYEQYF.

This chain links TRBV7-9 with TRBJ1-1; tentatively, D is TRBD1 (5 bases). CDR1 and CDR2 from the germline V gene are SEHNR and FQNEAQ (reference sequence). V lost 8 bases and J 2 bases, leaving 18 bases between the germline ends. The CDR3 covers 15 residues. DNA of the CDR3: TGTGCCAGCTCTCGAGCGGGGGACCCCAACACTGAAGCTTTCTTT. This sequence encodes CASSRAGDPNTEAFF.

CDR3 loop: CASSLDGGDDIQYF. The CDR3 nucleotides read TGTGCCAGCAGCTTAGACGGGGGGGATGACATTCAGTACTTC. The rearrangement links TRBV7-2 to TRBJ2-4, with TRBD2 identical over 8 bases. CDR3 size: 14 residues. V dropped 1 base and J dropped 8; count of bases not matched to a gene: 4. CDR1 and CDR2 (germline): SGHTA, FQGNSA.

This clonotype was counted a few times. The V and J genes are TRBV3-1 and TRBJ1-4; no reliable D call. V lost 7 bases to trimming and J lost 10 bases, with 19 bases between them. The germline gives CDR1 LGHDT, CDR2 YNNKEL (reference sequence). This CDR3 is built from 14 residues. The CDR3 DNA follows: TGTGCCAGCAACCACGGTCCCAATCGAGGAAAACTGTTTTTT. Translated, it gives CASNHGPNRGKLFF. The entire variable domain, with the rest obtained from reference TRBV3-1 and TRBJ1-4, is as follows: DTAVSQTPKYLVTQMGNDKSIKCEQNLGHDTMYWYKQDSKKFLKIMFSYNNKELIINETVPNRFSPKSPDKAHLNLHINSLELGDSAVYFCASNHGPNRGKLFFGSGTQLSVL.

The rearrangement links TRBV7-6 to TRBJ2-3; 8 bases fit TRBD2. The germline gives CDR1 SGHVS, CDR2 FNYEAQ. V lost 5 bases to trimming and J lost 7 bases; unmatched junction nucleotides: 14. This CDR3 is 16 amino acids long. The CDR3 nucleotides are TGTGCCAGCAGCCCCGGAAACGGGGGGGGCGGATATACGCAGTATTTT. This gives the protein CASSPGNGGGGYTQYF.

The chain has TRBV14 and TRBJ1-1, with TRBD1 matching over 10 bases. Germline CDR1 and CDR2: SGHDN and FVKESK. Losses at the gene ends were 4 bases for V and 8 bases for J; bases not matched to a gene: 4. This CDR3 is 13 amino acids long. CDR3 amino acids: CASSPGQGREAFF. As DNA, the CDR3 is TGTGCCAGCAGCCCGGGACAGGGGAGAGAAGCTTTCTTT.

The CDR3 reads CASSYGRGNRRDTEAFF. CDR3 sequence (DNA): TGTGCCAGCAGTTACGGCAGGGGTAATCGGAGGGACACTGAAGCTTTCTTT. The V gene is TRBV6-2 or TRBV6-3, the J gene TRBJ1-1; D may be TRBD1 (6 bases). V was trimmed by 2 bases and J by 3 bases, leaving 19 bases between them. Germline CDR1 reads MNHEY; CDR2 reads SVGEGT. CDR3 length equals 17 residues.

V is TRBV11-2 and J is TRBJ2-7, with unresolved D. V lost 3 bases, J lost 3 bases, and 12 bases lay in between. This CDR3 has 14 residues. The germline V gene encodes CDR1 SGHAT and CDR2 FQNNGV. The DNA of the CDR3 is TGTGCCAGCAGCTTGGGTATCCTGGACTACGAGCAGTACTTC. It translates to CASSLGILDYEQYF.

This clonotype was seen at least ten times. One junction end does not reproduce the germline sequence, and a read error may be involved. The chain joins TRBV7-6 to TRBJ2-5; no reliable D call. The CDR3 is 15 residues long. Germline V CDR1 and CDR2: SGHVS, FNYEAQ. CDR3 sequence (DNA): TGTGCTAGCAGCTTAGTAACGGAACCGCAAGAGACCCAGTACTTC. Amino acids: CASSLVTEPQETQYF. Based on the CDR3 plus reference TRBV7-6 and TRBJ2-5, the full variable domain is GAGVSQSPRYKVTKRGQDVALRCDPISGHVSLYWYRQALGQGPEFLTYFNYEAQQDKSGLPNDRFSAERPEGSISTLTIQRTEQRDSAMYRCASSLVTEPQETQYFGPGTRLLVL.

A few counts support this clonotype. V and J are TRBV7-3 and TRBJ1-2, with D perhaps matching TRBD1 (5 bases). Germline V gives CDR1 SGHTA, CDR2 FQGTGA. V shed 3 bases and J shed 0 bases, with 17 bases lying between them. This CDR3 has 17 amino acids. This chain's CDR3 is CASSLPGTVLANYGYTF. For the CDR3, the DNA is TGTGCCAGCAGCTTGCCCGGGACGGTGTTAGCTAACTATGGCTACACCTTC. The variable domain in full, completed from reference TRBV7-3 and TRBJ1-2, reads GAGVSQTPSNKVTEKGKYVELRCDPISGHTALYWYRQSLGQGPEFLIYFQGTGAADDSGLPNDRFFAVRPEGSVSTLKIQRTERGDSAVYLCASSLPGTVLANYGYTFGSGTRLTVV.

V and J are TRBV5-1 and TRBJ1-4, with TRBD1 as a possible D gene (5 bases). The CDR3 consists of 16 residues. Germline V gene sequence: CDR1 SGHRS, CDR2 YFSETQ. V shed 4 bases and J shed 3 bases, with 16 bases lying between them. This chain's CDR3 is CASSPVRQSSNEKLFF. As DNA, the CDR3 is TGCGCCAGCAGCCCCGTGCGACAGTCTTCTAATGAAAAACTGTTTTTT.

This clonotype was observed a handful of times. The rearrangement joins TRBV20-1 to TRBJ1-3; 9 nucleotides line up with TRBD1. Trimming took 6 bases from V and 8 from J; bases not matched to a gene: 11. The CDR3 covers 14 residues. From germline, CDR1 is DFQATT and CDR2 SNEGSKA (reference sequence). DNA for the CDR3: TGCAGTGCCAAAGGGGACAGGGAGGTAGACACCATATATTTT. Protein product: CSAKGDREVDTIYF.

This sequence joins TRBV6-1 and TRBJ2-1, with D perhaps assigned TRBD1 or TRBD2 (5 bases each). The ends were cut back, 7 bases at V and 4 bases at J, with 17 bases in the middle. The CDR3 is 15 residues long. Germline V gives CDR1 MNHNS, CDR2 SASEGT. In nucleotides, the CDR3 is TGTGCCAGCACCGAAATCATCAGGGAGTACAATGAGCAGTTCTTC. It is translated as CASTEIIREYNEQFF.

Worth noting for this clonotype: The junction and the germline gene differ at one end; a read error may be behind it. This chain uses TRBV6-1 with TRBJ2-1; D is unresolved. Germline V gene sequence: CDR1 MNHNS, CDR2 SASEGT. There are 12 residues in the CDR3. The CDR3 DNA reads TGTGCCAGCGGCAGGACGTACAATGAGCAGTTTTTC. Protein sequence: CASGRTYNEQFF.

Remarks on this clonotype: One end of the junction does not line up with germline, which may come from a read error. The chain joins TRBV7-7 to TRBJ2-7; possibly TRBD1 for D (5 bases). From germline, CDR1 is SSHAT and CDR2 FNYEAQ (reference sequence). The CDR3 sequence is 14 residues long. DNA of the CDR3: TGTGCTAGCAGCCAGACATATGACAGCCACGAGCAGTACTTC. Protein: CASSQTYDSHEQYF.

The gene calls are TRBV15 and TRBJ2-2; D call uncertain. The V end lost 0 bases, the J end lost 7 bases, and 6 bases lay between the germline ends. Germline lookup yields CDR1 LNHNV and CDR2 YYDKDF (reference sequence). The CDR3 is 13 residues long. Here the CDR3 DNA reads TGTGCCACCAGCAGAGATCGCGGCGGGGAGCTGTTTTTT. Encoded protein: CATSRDRGGELFF.